Described below is a single TCR beta chain sequence and its context. In terms of age and location, participants ranged from roughly 18 to 90 years and lived in about two dozen US areas. This entry is derived from a study of blood T cell repertoires in COVID-19. Study details: COVID-19 samples collected from the United States, Italy and Spain covered acute and convalescent phases.

As processed by the authors: Reference gene primers were amplified, and this amplification served to estimate nucleated cell counts. Clones were read by immunoSEQ multiplex PCR, and TCRdb kept only the in-frame ones, dropping some. The D gene and trimming were derived from the DNA, and the V and J assignments and clone size from that table. The table records approximately 280,000 clones, around 89% of them present only once. The sequencing sample was made of PBMCs or T cells enriched from blood (not recorded which). The receptor was isolated from a woman in her late teens or twenties with acute COVID-19.

The CDR3 nucleotides read TGTGCCTGGAATGGTCCGGTCGATGGCTACACCTTC. This translates into CAWNGPVDGYTF. V gene TRBV30 combines with J gene TRBJ1-2, with D unclear. The V gene's germline CDR1 is GTSNPN and CDR2 SVGIG (reference sequence). The CDR3 length is 12 residues. Trimming left V 4 bases short and J 6 bases short, with 12 bases between. The whole variable domain, remainder taken from reference TRBV30 and TRBJ1-2, is SQTIHQWPATLVQPVGSPLSLECTVEGTSNPNLYWYRQAAGRGLQLLFYSVGIGQISSEVPQNLSASRPQDRQFILSSKKLLLSDSGFYLCAWNGPVDGYTFGSGTRLTVV.